This T cell receptor (beta chain) is drawn from a study of identical twins. Study-wide results and caveats: For out-of-frame alpha sequences shared by twins, low generation probability was in excess. Zero-insertion analyses were open to partial confounding by invariant MAIT and iNKT cells.

In regard to this clonotype: What it binds is unknown.

Germline values: CDR1 KGHSH, CDR2 LQKENI. Trimming cost V 2 bases and J 2 bases, with 15 bases left between them. This CDR3 region has 16 residues. Template switching created a universal primer site, and the cDNA included unique molecular identifiers. Via MiXCR, TCRdb re-called the 5' RACE reads, giving one row per CDR3 protein. Of about 890,000 distinct CDR3 sequences listed, around 12% were seen once; the top ten hold around 1.6%. This same sample was also part of a study on yellow fever vaccine responses in identical twins.

The V gene is TRBV18, the J gene TRBJ1-1; D unclear. Specimen: PBMCs. This clonotype was sampled from a young woman in good health. The CDR3 region is CASSPALELSNTEAFF. The DNA for the CDR3 is TGTGCCAGCTCACCAGCGCTAGAGCTATCTAACACTGAAGCTTTCTTT.